The present T cell receptor beta chain was sequenced within a study of cytomegalovirus exposure and HLA in healthy donors. V shed 8 bases and J 3 bases; nucleotides not matched to a gene: 3. CDR3 size: 13 residues. CDR1 WSHSY and CDR2 SAAADI come from the germline V gene. PCR primers comprised 60 Vbeta and 13 Jbeta primers. The repertoire was sequenced with immunoSEQ multiplex PCR; TCRdb's copy has only in-frame clones and lacks some. Here the sample spans about 150,000 clones, about 72% being singletons. This TCR came from a man between 60 and 75 years old in good health and CMV-seronegative. The chain recombines TRBV10-2 with TRBJ2-3; 9 bases are a match to TRBD2. The sequenced sample was PBMCs. The CDR3 DNA sequence: TGCGCCAGCCTGACTAGCGGAACAGATACGCAGTATTTT. This sequence encodes CASLTSGTDTQYF.